The 5 T cell receptor beta chains reported below all come from one sample, sequenced in a study of blood T cell repertoires in COVID-19. Only in-frame clones appear in the TCRdb table, and some are missing; sequencing was by immunoSEQ multiplex PCR. Of about 50,000 clones listed, more than 70% are singletons. Material for sequencing was peripheral blood. The origin of the receptors is an older woman with acute or convalescent COVID-19.

The V call is TRBV19, the J call TRBJ1-4, with 8 bases identical to TRBD1. V lost 1 base, J lost 6 bases, and 7 bases stayed unmatched. The CDR3 is 16 amino acids. Germline assignment: CDR1 LNHDA and CDR2 SQIVND (reference sequence). Here the CDR3 DNA reads TGTGCCAGTAGTATAGCAGGGGGCAGAGGCGATGAAAAACTGTTTTTT. Its translation is CASSIAGGRGDEKLFF.

The rearrangement uses TRBV28 and TRBJ2-7; 7 bases match TRBD2. CDR1 MDHEN and CDR2 SYDVKM come from the germline V gene. There are 15 residues in the CDR3. Trimming took 6 bases from V and 5 from J; bases not matched to a gene: 13. CDR3 nucleotides: TGTGCCAGCAGCTTTATCTACACTAGCGCCAACGAGCAGTACTTC. It specifies CASSFIYTSANEQYF.

This rearrangement joins TRBV5-1 to TRBJ2-7; D might be TRBD2 (6 bases). V was trimmed by 5 bases and J by 7 bases, leaving 16 bases between them. The CDR3 runs 13 residues. Per the germline V gene, CDR1 is SGHRS and CDR2 is YFSETQ. The CDR3 reads CASRTGESGEQYF. CDR3 bases: TGCGCCAGCAGGACGGGGGAATCGGGAGAGCAGTACTTC.

This clone was recorded once. The J gene is TRBJ1-1, the V gene TRBV13; D might be TRBD1 (5 bases). The germline V gene encodes CDR1 PRHDT and CDR2 FYEKMQ (reference sequence). This CDR3 is 16 amino acids long. The germline V and J ends were trimmed by 3 bases and 4 bases, with 18 bases remaining between them. The CDR3 DNA sequence: TGTGCCAGCAGCTTGGGGCGGACCGGGTGGGGCACTGAAGCTTTCTTT. Its protein product is CASSLGRTGWGTEAFF.

The CDR3 reads CASSLVSDRTEAFF. Written as DNA, the CDR3 is TGTGCCAGCAGCTTGGTGTCAGATCGCACTGAAGCTTTCTTT. The V call is TRBV5-5, the J call TRBJ1-1; D unresolved. V was cut by 0 bases and J by 4 bases, with 10 bases left in between. CDR3 length: 14 residues. From germline, CDR1 is SGHKS and CDR2 YYEKEE (reference sequence).